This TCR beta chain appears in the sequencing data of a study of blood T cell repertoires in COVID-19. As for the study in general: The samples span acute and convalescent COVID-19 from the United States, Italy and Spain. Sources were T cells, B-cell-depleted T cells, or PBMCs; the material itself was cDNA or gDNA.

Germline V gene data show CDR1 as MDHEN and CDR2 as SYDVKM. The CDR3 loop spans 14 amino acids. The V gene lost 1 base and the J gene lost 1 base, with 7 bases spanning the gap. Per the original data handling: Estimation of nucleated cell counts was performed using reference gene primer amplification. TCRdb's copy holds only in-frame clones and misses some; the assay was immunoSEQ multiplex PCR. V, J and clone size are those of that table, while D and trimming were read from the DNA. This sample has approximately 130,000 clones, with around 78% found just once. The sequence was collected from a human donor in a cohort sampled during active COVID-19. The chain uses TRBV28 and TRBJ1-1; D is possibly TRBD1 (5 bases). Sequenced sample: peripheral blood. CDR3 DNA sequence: TGTGCCAGCAGTTTATACCAGGGGAACACTGAAGCTTTCTTT. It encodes CASSLYQGNTEAFF. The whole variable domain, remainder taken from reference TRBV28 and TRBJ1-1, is DVKVTQSSRYLVKRTGEKVFLECVQDMDHENMFWYRQDPGLGLRLIYFSYDVKMKEKGDIPEGYSVSREKKERFSLILESASTNQTSMYLCASSLYQGNTEAFFGQGTRLTVV.